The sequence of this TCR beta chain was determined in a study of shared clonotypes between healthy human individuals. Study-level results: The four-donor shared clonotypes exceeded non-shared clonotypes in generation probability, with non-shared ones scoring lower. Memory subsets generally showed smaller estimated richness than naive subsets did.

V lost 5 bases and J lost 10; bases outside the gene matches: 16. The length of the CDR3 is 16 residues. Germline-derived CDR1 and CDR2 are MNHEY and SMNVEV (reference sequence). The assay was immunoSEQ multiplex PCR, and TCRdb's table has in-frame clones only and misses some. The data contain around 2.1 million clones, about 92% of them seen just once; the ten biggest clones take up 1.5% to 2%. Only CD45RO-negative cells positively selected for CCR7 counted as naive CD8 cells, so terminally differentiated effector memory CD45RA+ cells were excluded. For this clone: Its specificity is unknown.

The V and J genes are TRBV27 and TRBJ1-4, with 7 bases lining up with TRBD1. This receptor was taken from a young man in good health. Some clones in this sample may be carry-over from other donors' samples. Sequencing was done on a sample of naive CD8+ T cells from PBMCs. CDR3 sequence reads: CASSPGTVMGIGKLFF. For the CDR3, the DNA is TGTGCCAGCAGTCCCGGGACAGTTATGGGGATCGGAAAACTGTTTTTT.